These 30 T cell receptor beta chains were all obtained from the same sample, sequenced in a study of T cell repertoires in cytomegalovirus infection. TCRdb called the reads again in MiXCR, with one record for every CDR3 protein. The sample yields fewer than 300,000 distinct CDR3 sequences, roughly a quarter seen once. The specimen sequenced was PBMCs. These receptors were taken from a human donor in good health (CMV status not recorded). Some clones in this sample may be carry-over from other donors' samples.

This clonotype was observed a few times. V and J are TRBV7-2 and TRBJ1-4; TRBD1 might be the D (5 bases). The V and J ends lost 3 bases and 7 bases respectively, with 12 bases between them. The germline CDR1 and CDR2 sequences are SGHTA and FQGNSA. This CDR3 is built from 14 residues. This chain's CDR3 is CASSFRRGSEKLFF. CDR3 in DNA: TGTGCCAGCAGCTTCCGTAGGGGCAGTGAAAAACTGTTTTTT. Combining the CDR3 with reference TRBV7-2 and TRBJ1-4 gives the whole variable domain GAGVSQSPSNKVTEKGKDVELRCDPISGHTALYWYRQSLGQGLEFLIYFQGNSAPDKSGLPSDRFSAERTGGSVSTLTIQRTQQEDSAVYLCASSFRRGSEKLFFGSGTQLSVL.

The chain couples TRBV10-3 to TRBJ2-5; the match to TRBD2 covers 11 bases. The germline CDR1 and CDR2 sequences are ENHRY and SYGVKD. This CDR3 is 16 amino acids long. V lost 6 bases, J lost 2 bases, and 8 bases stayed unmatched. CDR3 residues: CAIRSPGLAEQETQYF. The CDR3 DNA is TGTGCCATCAGGTCTCCGGGACTAGCGGAACAAGAGACCCAGTACTTC.

This chain's CDR3 is CAISGQGPGTDTQYF. CDR3 nucleotide sequence: TGTGCCATCAGTGGACAGGGGCCCGGCACAGATACGCAGTATTTT. V and J are TRBV10-3 and TRBJ2-3; 8 positions match TRBD1. The germline gives CDR1 ENHRY, CDR2 SYGVKD. This CDR3 comprises 15 residues. The trim removed 4 bases at V and 1 base at J, leaving 4 bases unmatched.

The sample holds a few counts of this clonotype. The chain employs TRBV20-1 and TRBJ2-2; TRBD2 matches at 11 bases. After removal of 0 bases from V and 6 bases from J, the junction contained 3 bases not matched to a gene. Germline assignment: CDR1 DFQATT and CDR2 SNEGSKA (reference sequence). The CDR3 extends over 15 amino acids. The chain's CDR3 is CSARDIAGGSGELFF. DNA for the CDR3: TGCAGTGCTAGAGATATAGCGGGAGGGTCCGGGGAGCTGTTTTTT.

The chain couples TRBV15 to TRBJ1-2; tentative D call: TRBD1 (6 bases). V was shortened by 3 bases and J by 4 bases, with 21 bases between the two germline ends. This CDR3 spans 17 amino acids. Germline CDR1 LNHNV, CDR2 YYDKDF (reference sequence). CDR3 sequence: CATSSHHRPGQIYGYTF. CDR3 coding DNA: TGTGCCACCAGCAGTCATCACCGCCCAGGACAGATCTATGGCTACACCTTC.

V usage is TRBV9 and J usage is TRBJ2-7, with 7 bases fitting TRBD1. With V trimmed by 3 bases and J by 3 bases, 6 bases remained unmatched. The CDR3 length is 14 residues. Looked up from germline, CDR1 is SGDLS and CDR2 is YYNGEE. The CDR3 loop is CASSETGNNYEQYF. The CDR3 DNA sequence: TGTGCCAGCAGCGAGACAGGGAATAACTACGAGCAGTACTTC.

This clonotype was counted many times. The CDR3 DNA reads TGTGCCAGCAGTTCCACCGGGACAGGCTGGTCGAACACTGAAGCTTTCTTT. This sequence encodes CASSSTGTGWSNTEAFF. The V call is TRBV28, the J call TRBJ1-1, with 8 bases fitting TRBD1. The CDR3 length is 17 residues. V trimming: 4 bases; J trimming: 1 base; junction bases outside the gene matches: 11. Germline V gene lookup returns CDR1 MDHEN and CDR2 SYDVKM.

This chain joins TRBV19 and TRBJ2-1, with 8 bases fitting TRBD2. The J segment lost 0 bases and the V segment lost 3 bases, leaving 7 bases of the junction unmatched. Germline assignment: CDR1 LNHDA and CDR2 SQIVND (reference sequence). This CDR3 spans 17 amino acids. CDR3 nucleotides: TGTGCCAGTAGTATGATTAGCGGGACACACTCCTACAATGAGCAGTTCTTC. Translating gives CASSMISGTHSYNEQFF.

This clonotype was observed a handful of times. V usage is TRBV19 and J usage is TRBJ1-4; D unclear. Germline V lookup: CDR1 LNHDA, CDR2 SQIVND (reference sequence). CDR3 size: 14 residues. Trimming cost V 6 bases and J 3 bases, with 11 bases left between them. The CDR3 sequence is CASRLTTANEKLFF. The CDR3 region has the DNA TGTGCCAGTAGATTGACAACCGCTAATGAAAAACTGTTTTTT.

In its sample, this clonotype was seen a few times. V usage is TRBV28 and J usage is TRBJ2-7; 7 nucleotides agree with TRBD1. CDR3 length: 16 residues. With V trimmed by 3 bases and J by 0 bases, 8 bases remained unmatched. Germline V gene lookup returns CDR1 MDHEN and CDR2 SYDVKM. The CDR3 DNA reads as TGTGCCAGCAGTTTTATCCCAGGGGGATTCTCCTACGAGCAGTACTTC. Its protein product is CASSFIPGGFSYEQYF.

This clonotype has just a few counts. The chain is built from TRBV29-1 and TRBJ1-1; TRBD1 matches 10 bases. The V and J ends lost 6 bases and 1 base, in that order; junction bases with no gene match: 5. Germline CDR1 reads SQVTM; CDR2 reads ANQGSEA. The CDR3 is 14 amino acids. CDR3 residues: CSVRQGAWNTEAFF. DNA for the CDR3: TGCAGCGTCCGACAGGGGGCGTGGAACACTGAAGCTTTCTTT.

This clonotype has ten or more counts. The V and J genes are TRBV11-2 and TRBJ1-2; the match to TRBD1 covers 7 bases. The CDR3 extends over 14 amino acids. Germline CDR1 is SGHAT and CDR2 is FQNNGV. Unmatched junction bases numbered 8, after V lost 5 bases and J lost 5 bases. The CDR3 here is CASSQTQGRYGYTF. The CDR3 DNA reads TGTGCCAGCAGCCAGACACAGGGGCGGTATGGCTACACCTTC.

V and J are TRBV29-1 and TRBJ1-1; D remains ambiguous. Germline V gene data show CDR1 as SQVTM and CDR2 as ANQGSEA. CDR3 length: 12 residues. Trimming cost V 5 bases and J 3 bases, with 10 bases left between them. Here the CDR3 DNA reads TGCAGCGTTCGGGTAGAGGACACTGAAGCTTTCTTT. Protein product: CSVRVEDTEAFF. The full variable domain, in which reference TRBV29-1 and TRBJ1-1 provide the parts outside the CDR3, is SAVISQKPSRDICQRGTSLTIQCQVDSQVTMMFWYRQQPGQSLTLIATANQGSEATYESGFVIDKFPISRPNLTFSTLTVSNMSPEDSSIYLCSVRVEDTEAFFGQGTRLTVV.

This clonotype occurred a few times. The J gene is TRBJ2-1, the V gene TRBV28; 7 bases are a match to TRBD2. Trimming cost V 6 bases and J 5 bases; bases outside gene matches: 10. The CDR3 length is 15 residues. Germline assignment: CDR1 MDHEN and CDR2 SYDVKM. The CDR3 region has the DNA TGTGCCAGCAGCCTGTGGGGAGGGGAGAACAATGAGCAGTTCTTC. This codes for CASSLWGGENNEQFF.

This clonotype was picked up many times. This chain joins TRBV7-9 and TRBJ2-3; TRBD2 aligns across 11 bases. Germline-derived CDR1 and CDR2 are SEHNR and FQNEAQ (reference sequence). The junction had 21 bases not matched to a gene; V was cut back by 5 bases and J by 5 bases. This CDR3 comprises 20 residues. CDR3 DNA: TGTGCCAGCAGCCTTATCCCGATTTTGGGACTAGCGGTCCAAATAGATACGCAGTATTTT. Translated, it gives CASSLIPILGLAVQIDTQYF.

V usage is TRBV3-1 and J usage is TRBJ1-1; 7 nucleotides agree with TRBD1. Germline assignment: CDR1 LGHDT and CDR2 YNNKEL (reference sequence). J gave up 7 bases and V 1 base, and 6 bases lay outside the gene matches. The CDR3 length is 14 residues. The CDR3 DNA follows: TGTGCCAGCAGCCAAGCGATGGCAGGGGGTGAAGCTTTCTTT. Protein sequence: CASSQAMAGGEAFF.

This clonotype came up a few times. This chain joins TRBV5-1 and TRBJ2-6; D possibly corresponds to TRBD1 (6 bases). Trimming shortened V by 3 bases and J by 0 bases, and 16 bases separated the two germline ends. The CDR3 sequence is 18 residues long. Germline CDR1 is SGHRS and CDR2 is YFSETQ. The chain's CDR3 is CASSSEGVSNSGANVLTF. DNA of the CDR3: TGCGCCAGCAGCTCCGAGGGGGTCAGTAACTCTGGGGCCAACGTCCTGACTTTC.

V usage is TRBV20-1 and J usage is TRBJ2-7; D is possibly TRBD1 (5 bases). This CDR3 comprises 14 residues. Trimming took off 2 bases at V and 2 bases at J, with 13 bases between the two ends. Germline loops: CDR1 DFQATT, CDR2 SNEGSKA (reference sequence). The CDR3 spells CSARKGRQTYEQYF. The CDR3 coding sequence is TGCAGTGCTAGAAAGGGGCGGCAGACCTACGAGCAGTACTTC.

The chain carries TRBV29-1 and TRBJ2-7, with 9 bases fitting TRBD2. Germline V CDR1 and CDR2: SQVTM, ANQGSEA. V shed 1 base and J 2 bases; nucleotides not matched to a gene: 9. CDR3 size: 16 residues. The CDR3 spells CSVEAPPTSGTYEQYF. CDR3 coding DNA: TGCAGCGTTGAAGCTCCCCCGACTAGCGGAACCTACGAGCAGTACTTC.

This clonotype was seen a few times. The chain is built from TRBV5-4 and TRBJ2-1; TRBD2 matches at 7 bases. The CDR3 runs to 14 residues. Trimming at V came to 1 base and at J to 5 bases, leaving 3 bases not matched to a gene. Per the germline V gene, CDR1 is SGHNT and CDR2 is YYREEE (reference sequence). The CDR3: CASSLLLANNEQFF. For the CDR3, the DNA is TGTGCCAGCAGCTTGCTACTAGCGAACAATGAGCAGTTCTTC.

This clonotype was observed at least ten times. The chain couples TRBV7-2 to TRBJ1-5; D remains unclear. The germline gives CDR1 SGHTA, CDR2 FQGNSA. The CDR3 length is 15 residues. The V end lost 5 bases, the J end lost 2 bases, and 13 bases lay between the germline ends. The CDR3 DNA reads TGTGCCAGCAGCCCCCTCAACGGGGGCAATCAGCCCCAGCATTTT. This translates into CASSPLNGGNQPQHF.

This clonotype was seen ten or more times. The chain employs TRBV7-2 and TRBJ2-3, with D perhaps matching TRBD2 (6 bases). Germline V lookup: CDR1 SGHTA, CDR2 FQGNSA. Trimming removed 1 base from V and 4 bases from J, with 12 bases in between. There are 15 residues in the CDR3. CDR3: CASSLDRGRPDTQYF. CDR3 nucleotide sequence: TGTGCCAGCAGCTTAGATCGAGGGAGGCCAGATACGCAGTATTTT.

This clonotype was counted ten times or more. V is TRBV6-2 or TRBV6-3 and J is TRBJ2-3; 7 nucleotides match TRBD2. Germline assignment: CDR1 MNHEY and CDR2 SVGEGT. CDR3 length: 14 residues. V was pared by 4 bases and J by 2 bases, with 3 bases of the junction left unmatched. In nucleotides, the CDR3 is TGTGCCAGCAGTTGGCGGGGGACCACAGATACGCAGTATTTT. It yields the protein CASSWRGTTDTQYF.

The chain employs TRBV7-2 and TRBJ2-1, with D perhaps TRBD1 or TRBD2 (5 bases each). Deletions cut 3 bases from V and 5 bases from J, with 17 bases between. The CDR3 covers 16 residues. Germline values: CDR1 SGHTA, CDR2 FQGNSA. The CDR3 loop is CASSFTVGRPNNEQFF. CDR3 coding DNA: TGTGCCAGCAGCTTCACCGTGGGACGGCCGAACAATGAGCAGTTCTTC.

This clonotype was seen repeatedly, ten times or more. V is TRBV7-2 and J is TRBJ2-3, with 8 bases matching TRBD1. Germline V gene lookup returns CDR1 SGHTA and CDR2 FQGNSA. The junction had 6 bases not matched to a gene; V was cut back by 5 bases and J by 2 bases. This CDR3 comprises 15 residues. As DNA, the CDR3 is TGTGCCAGCAGCCGCCGGGACAGGACCACAGATACGCAGTATTTT. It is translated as CASSRRDRTTDTQYF. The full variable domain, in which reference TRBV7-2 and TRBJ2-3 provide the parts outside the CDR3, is GAGVSQSPSNKVTEKGKDVELRCDPISGHTALYWYRQSLGQGLEFLIYFQGNSAPDKSGLPSDRFSAERTGGSVSTLTIQRTQQEDSAVYLCASSRRDRTTDTQYFGPGTRLTVL.

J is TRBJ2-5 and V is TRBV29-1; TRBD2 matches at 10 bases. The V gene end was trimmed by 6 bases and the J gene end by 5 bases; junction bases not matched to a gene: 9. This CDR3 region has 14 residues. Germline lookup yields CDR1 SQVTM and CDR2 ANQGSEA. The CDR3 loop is CSVPGTSVGETQYF. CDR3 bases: TGCAGCGTCCCCGGGACTAGCGTTGGGGAGACCCAGTACTTC.

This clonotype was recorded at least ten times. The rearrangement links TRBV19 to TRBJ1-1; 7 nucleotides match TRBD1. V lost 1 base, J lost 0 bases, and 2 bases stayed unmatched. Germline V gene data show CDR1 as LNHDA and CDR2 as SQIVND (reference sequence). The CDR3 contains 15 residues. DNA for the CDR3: TGTGCCAGTAGTATAGGTGGGACAGTGAACACTGAAGCTTTCTTT. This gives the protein CASSIGGTVNTEAFF.

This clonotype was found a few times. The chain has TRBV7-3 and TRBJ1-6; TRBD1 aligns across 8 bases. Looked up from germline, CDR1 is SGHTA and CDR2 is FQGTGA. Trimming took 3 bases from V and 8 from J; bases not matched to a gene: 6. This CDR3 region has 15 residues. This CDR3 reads CASSFSGQGDSPLHF. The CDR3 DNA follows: TGTGCCAGCAGCTTCTCCGGACAGGGTGATTCACCCCTCCACTTT.

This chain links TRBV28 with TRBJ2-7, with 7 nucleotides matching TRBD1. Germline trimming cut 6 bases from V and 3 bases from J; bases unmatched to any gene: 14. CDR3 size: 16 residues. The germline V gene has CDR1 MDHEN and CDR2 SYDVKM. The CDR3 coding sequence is TGTGCCAGCAGATCAAACCCGACAGGGTTTAGCTACGAGCAGTACTTC. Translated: CASRSNPTGFSYEQYF.

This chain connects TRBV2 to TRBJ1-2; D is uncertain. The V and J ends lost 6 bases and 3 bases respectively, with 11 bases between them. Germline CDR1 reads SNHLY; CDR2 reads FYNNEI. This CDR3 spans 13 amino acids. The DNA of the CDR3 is TGTGCCAGCAGGCTAGACAATGACTATGGCTACACCTTC. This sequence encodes CASRLDNDYGYTF.